This T cell receptor (beta chain) was obtained from a study of CD8+CD57+ T cells in acquired aplastic anemia. Study background: Sorted CD4+ and CD8+ cells gave a mean 3.2 ug DNA, range roughly 0.18 to 27.4 ug. Among healthy donors, CD4+ cells averaged about 11 million reads. Overall study results and limits: Statistical testing detected no significant gap in CD8+ Simpson's diversity between patients and controls. Patients and controls turned out to have twenty-nine CD8+ CDR3 sequences in common.

The sample holds many counts of this clonotype. Its antigen is not identified. V was shortened by 4 bases and J by 10 bases, with 8 bases between the two germline ends. The CDR3 has 11 amino acids. Template material for TCR beta VDJ and CDR3 profiling consisted of genomic DNA. One entry per CDR3 protein, called by TCRdb with MiXCR from the reads. This sample has some 150,000 distinct CDR3 sequences; 41% occur once, and the top ten carry 8% to 8.5%. The chain combines TRBV12-3 or TRBV12-4 with TRBJ2-1, with unresolved D. The TCR comes from a human donor in good health, serving as a control. Sequencing was done on a sample of sorted CD4+, CD8+, or CD8+CD57+ T cells (not recorded which) from PBMCs. The CDR3, as DNA: TGTGCCAGCAGTTCAACCCGAGAGCAGTTCTTC. It specifies CASSSTREQFF.